These 14 T cell receptor beta chains were sequenced from one sample in a study of cytomegalovirus exposure and HLA in healthy donors (dated by TCRdb to the late 2010s). Libraries were built with the immunoSEQ multiplex PCR assay. The multiplex PCR relied on a mix of 60 forward primers for TCR Vbeta segments and 13 reverse primers for TCR Jbeta segments. TCRdb mirrors the immuneACCESS table, restricted to in-frame sequences. Some clones are absent from its copies; in checked studies, under half trace to an unresolved V gene, and the reason for the others is unknown. The sample contains approximately 190,000 clones, more than 60% of them found a single time. The ten largest clones take up approximately 2% of the sample. Material: PBMCs. Receptor source: a woman younger than 45 in good health and CMV-seropositive.

This clone was counted a few times. The chain combines TRBV19 with TRBJ1-2, with D possibly TRBD1 on 5 matching bases. V lost 3 bases, J lost 4 bases, and 12 bases lay in between. Per germline, CDR1 LNHDA and CDR2 SQIVND (reference sequence). This CDR3 comprises 14 residues. CDR3 region: CASSIGGTAYGYTF. The CDR3 DNA reads TGTGCCAGTAGTATTGGGGGGACGGCCTATGGCTACACCTTC.

This CDR3 is CAISGSSNQPQHF. The CDR3 DNA is TGTGCCATCTCGGGTAGTAGCAATCAGCCCCAGCATTTT. The chain recombines TRBV7-9 with TRBJ1-5; D remains ambiguous. Trimming left V 10 bases short and J 0 bases short, with 10 bases between. CDR3 length: 13 residues. Per the germline V gene, CDR1 is SEHNR and CDR2 is FQNEAQ (reference sequence).

The chain carries TRBV28 and TRBJ2-7; TRBD2 matches 11 bases. CDR1 is MDHEN, CDR2 SYDVKM, per germline. The CDR3 totals 18 residues. V lost 2 bases, J lost 3 bases, and 12 bases stayed unmatched. CDR3 DNA sequence: TGTGCCAGCAGTTTACGCACCACTAGCGGGGGCCTTTTCTACGAGCAGTACTTC. The encoded protein is CASSLRTTSGGLFYEQYF.

This sequence joins TRBV30 and TRBJ2-1, with TRBD1 identical over 7 bases. The ends lost 0 bases at V and 1 base at J; junction bases unmatched: 3. This CDR3 has 15 residues. The germline gives CDR1 GTSNPN, CDR2 SVGIG (reference sequence). CDR3 loop: CAWSVPQGSYNEQFF. DNA of the CDR3: TGTGCCTGGAGTGTACCACAGGGGTCCTACAATGAGCAGTTCTTC.

The chain joins TRBV20-1 to TRBJ2-7, with D maybe TRBD2 (5 bases). Trimming cost V 2 bases and J 4 bases, with 6 bases left between them. The CDR3 runs to 11 residues. Germline CDR1 DFQATT, CDR2 SNEGSKA (reference sequence). The CDR3 sequence: CSARPGYEQYF. DNA for the CDR3: TGCAGTGCTAGACCGGGATACGAGCAGTACTTC.

This sequence joins TRBV6-5 and TRBJ2-5; 8 bases align to TRBD2. After removal of 6 bases from V and 4 bases from J, the junction contained 7 bases not matched to a gene. The CDR3 runs to 14 residues. The germline V gene encodes CDR1 MNHEY and CDR2 SVGAGI. CDR3 nucleotide sequence: TGTGCCAGCAGCCGGGGGGGGGAAGGAGAGACCCAGTACTTC. Its translation: CASSRGGEGETQYF.

This clone was seen a single time. J is TRBJ2-5 and V is TRBV2; 7 bases agree with TRBD2. Per germline, CDR1 SNHLY and CDR2 FYNNEI. The V segment lost 5 bases and the J segment 5 bases; nucleotides outside the gene matches: 11. The CDR3 loop spans 15 amino acids. CDR3 coding DNA: TGTGCCAGCAGTCCGAGCGGGACCAGGGTTGAGACCCAGTACTTC. Protein: CASSPSGTRVETQYF.

There are a few counts of this clone. The junction differs from germline at one of its ends, possibly a read error. The V gene is TRBV4-2, the J gene TRBJ2-5, with D tentatively TRBD2 (8 bases). CDR1 is LGHNA, CDR2 YNFKEQ, per germline. The CDR3 totals 16 residues. CDR3 DNA: TGTGCCAGCAGCCAAGAAAGGGGGCGGGGGGCGGACCTTCTGGACTTC. The encoded protein is CASSQERGRGADLLDF.

The chain links TRBV5-1 to TRBJ1-2; tentatively, D is TRBD1 (5 bases). This CDR3 is 14 amino acids long. CDR1 SGHRS and CDR2 YFSETQ come from the germline V gene. Trimming took 1 base from V and 8 from J, leaving 15 bases between them. DNA of the CDR3: TGCGCCAGCAGCTTGATGGACGCAAGGGGCGGCTACACCTTC. This translates into CASSLMDARGGYTF.

CDR3 loop: CASSPQVAGADTQYF. The CDR3 DNA is TGTGCCAGCAGCCCCCAGGTAGCGGGGGCAGATACGCAGTATTTT. The chain joins TRBV7-3 to TRBJ2-3, with 9 bases identical to TRBD2. There are 15 residues in the CDR3. The junction had 7 bases not matched to a gene; V was cut back by 5 bases and J by 4 bases. CDR1 is SGHTA and CDR2 is FQGTGA in the germline V gene.

For the CDR3, the DNA is TGCGCCAGCAGCCAAAGGGAGGTCTACGATACGCAGTATTTT. Translating gives CASSQREVYDTQYF. The chain combines TRBV4-1 with TRBJ2-3; D possibly corresponds to TRBD2 (6 bases). V was shortened by 2 bases and J by 6 bases, with 12 bases between the two germline ends. Germline-derived CDR1 and CDR2 are MGHRA and YSYEKL. The CDR3 covers 14 residues.

The chain links TRBV11-1 to TRBJ2-2, with D possibly being TRBD1 (6 bases). This CDR3 spans 15 amino acids. V dropped 1 base and J dropped 1 base, with 7 bases sitting between them. Germline CDR1 SGHAT, CDR2 FQDESV (reference sequence). The DNA for the CDR3 is TGTGCCAGCAGCTTAGGGACAGAGAACACCGGGGAGCTGTTTTTT. It encodes CASSLGTENTGELFF.

The genes are TRBV6-5 and TRBJ2-3, with a tentative D call TRBD2 (5 bases). This CDR3 region has 15 residues. Germline values: CDR1 MNHEY, CDR2 SVGAGI. The V gene lost 8 bases and the J gene lost 2 bases, with 17 bases spanning the gap. The CDR3 bases are TGTGCCAGCTGGGTACGGGGAAAACCCACAGATACGCAGTATTTT. Encoded protein: CASWVRGKPTDTQYF.

This clone was picked up one time. The CDR3 DNA is TGTGCCAGCAGCCAAGGCAGGTTACAGATGAACACTGAAGCTTTCTTT. As protein: CASSQGRLQMNTEAFF. The chain uses TRBV4-2 and TRBJ1-1, with unresolved D. CDR1 LGHNA and CDR2 YNFKEQ come from the germline V gene. The CDR3 consists of 16 residues. V lost 1 base, J lost 0 bases, and 12 bases lay in between.